This T cell receptor (beta chain) originates from a study of T cell responses to AZD1222 COVID-19 vaccine. General study findings and limits: Clonal diversity was possibly underestimated, and the donors were mostly white British, with more females.

The data were produced by immunoSEQ multiplex PCR, yet TCRdb's version contains in-frame clones alone and is incomplete. The table lists 100,000 or so clones, over 75% of them singletons. Germline V gene sequence: CDR1 SNHLY, CDR2 FYNNEI. The CDR3 is 16 amino acids. Trimming took 3 bases from V and 4 from J; bases not matched to a gene: 11. With regard to this clone: Its specificity is not known.

This rearrangement joins TRBV2 to TRBJ1-2, with 7 bases identical to TRBD1. Sequencing used peripheral blood, obtained on day 0 of AZD1222 vaccination. This clonotype was sampled from an adult in good health. CDR3 region: CASSERGTGDGYGYTF. The CDR3 nucleotides are TGTGCCAGCAGTGAGCGGGGCACAGGGGATGGCTATGGCTACACCTTC. The full variable domain, rest sourced from reference TRBV2 and TRBJ1-2, is EPEVTQTPSHQVTQMGQEVILRCVPISNHLYFYWYRQILGQKVEFLVSFYNNEISEKSEIFDDQFSVERPDGSNFTLKIRSTKLEDSAMYFCASSERGTGDGYGYTFGSGTRLTVV.